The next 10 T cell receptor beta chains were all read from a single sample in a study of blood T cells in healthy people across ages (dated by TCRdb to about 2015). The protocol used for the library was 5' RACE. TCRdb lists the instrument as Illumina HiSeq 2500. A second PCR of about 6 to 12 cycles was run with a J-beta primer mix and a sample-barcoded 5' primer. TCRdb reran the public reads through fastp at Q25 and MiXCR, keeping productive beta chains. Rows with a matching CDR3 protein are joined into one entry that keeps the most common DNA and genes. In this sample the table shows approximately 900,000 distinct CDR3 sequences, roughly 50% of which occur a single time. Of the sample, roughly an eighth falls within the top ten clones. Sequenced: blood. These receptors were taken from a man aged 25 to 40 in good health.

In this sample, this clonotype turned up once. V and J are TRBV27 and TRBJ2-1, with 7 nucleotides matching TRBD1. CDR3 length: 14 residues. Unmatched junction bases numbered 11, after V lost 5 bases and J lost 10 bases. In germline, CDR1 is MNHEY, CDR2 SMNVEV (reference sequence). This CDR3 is CASSTKTGWQEQFF. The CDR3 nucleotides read TGTGCCAGCAGTACTAAGACAGGGTGGCAGGAGCAGTTCTTC.

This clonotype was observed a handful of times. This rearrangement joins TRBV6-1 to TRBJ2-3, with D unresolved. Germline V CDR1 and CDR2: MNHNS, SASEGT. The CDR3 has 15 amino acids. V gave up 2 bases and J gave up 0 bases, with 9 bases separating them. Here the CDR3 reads CASSETTASTDTQYF. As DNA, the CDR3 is TGTGCCAGCAGTGAAACTACAGCTAGCACAGATACGCAGTATTTT.

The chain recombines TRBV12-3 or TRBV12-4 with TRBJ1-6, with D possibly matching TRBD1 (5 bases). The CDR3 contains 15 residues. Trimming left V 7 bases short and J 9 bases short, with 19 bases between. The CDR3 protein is CASTLVGAAGSPLHF. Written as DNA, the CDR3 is TGTGCCAGCACCCTCGTTGGGGCCGCTGGTTCACCCCTCCACTTT.

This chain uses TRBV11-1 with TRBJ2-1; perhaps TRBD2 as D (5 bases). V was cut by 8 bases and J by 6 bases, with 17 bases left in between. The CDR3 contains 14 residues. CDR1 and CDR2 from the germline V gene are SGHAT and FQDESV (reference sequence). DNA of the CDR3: TGTGCCAGCCGAGGAGGCAGGCTTCTCAATGAGCAGTTCTTC. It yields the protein CASRGGRLLNEQFF.

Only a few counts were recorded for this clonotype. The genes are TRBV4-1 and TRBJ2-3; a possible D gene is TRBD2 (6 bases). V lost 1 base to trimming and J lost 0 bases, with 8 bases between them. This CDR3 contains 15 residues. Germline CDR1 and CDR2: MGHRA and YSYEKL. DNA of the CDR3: TGCGCCAGCAGCCAAGCGGGGGACAGCACAGATACGCAGTATTTT. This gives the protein CASSQAGDSTDTQYF.

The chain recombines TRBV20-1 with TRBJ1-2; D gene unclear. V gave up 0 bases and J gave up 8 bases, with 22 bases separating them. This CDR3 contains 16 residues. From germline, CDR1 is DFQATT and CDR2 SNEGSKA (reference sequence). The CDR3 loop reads CSARDQLRVADGGYTF. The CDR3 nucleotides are TGCAGTGCTAGAGATCAGCTTCGAGTAGCAGACGGGGGCTACACCTTC.

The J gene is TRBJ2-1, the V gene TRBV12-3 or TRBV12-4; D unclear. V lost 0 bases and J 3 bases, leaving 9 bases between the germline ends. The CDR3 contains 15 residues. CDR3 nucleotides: TGTGCCAGCAGTTTAGCTGGTCCAGTCTACAATGAGCAGTTCTTC. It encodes CASSLAGPVYNEQFF.

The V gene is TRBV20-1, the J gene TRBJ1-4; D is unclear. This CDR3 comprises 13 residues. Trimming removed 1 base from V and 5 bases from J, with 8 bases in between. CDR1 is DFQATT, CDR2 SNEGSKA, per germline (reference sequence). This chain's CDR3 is CSARAGPNEKLFF. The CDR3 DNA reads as TGCAGTGCTAGAGCTGGGCCCAATGAAAAACTGTTTTTT.

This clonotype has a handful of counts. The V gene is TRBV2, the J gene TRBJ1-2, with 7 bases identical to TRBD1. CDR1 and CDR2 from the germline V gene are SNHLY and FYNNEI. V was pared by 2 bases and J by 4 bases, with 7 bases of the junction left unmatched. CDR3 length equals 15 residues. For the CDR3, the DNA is TGTGCCAGCAGTGAAACCCAGGGGGGGCTCTATGGCTACACCTTC. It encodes CASSETQGGLYGYTF.

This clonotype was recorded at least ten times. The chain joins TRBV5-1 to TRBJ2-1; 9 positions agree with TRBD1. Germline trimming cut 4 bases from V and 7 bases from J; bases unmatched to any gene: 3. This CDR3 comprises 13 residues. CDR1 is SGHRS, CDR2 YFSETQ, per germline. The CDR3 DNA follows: TGCGCCAGCAGCGGGACAGGGTTTAATGAGCAGTTCTTC. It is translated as CASSGTGFNEQFF.